The 27 T cell receptor beta chains listed next were all sequenced from one sample in a study of blood T cell repertoires in COVID-19. Measured with immunoSEQ multiplex PCR; TCRdb has only the in-frame clones, and not every one. The table shows 310,000 or so clones, with about 86% occurring only once. Specimen: peripheral blood. These receptors came from a woman in her forties or fifties with acute or convalescent COVID-19.

The CDR3 is CASSGDRSEAFF. The CDR3 DNA reads as TGTGCCAGCAGTGGGGACAGAAGTGAAGCTTTCTTT. This chain connects TRBV2 to TRBJ1-1; 7 nucleotides align to TRBD1. The CDR3 covers 12 residues. Losses at the gene ends were 4 bases for V and 7 bases for J; bases not matched to a gene: 3. CDR1 and CDR2 from the germline V gene are SNHLY and FYNNEI.

The V gene is TRBV7-8, the J gene TRBJ1-6; the D is unclear. CDR1 is SGHVS and CDR2 is FQNEAQ in the germline V gene. Trimming shortened V by 5 bases and J by 8 bases, and 10 bases separated the two germline ends. This CDR3 has 13 residues. In DNA, the CDR3 is TGTGCCAGCAGCCAAAACGGAGATTCACCCCTCCACTTT. It is translated as CASSQNGDSPLHF.

Only one count was recorded for this clone. The chain links TRBV24-1 to TRBJ2-3, with D uncertain. Germline V gives CDR1 KGHDR, CDR2 SFDVKD. The CDR3 totals 16 residues. Trimming removed 0 bases at V and 1 base at J, with 10 bases between. DNA for the CDR3: TGTGCCACCAGTGATTTGTACTCCTACGGCACAGATACGCAGTATTTT. Its protein is CATSDLYSYGTDTQYF.

The chain carries TRBV7-2 and TRBJ2-3; 16 nucleotides align to TRBD2. Germline V gene data show CDR1 as SGHTA and CDR2 as FQGNSA. The CDR3 runs 18 residues. With 3 bases clipped from V and 6 bases from J, the junction kept 9 bases outside the gene matches. The CDR3, as DNA: TGTGCCAGCAGCTTCAGGGGGGGACTAGCGGGAGGGGAGGATACGCAGTATTTT. Translation: CASSFRGGLAGGEDTQYF.

The sample holds one count of this clone. The rearrangement uses TRBV20-1 and TRBJ2-3; possibly TRBD2 for D (5 bases). Trimming cost V 3 bases and J 1 base, with 11 bases left between them. CDR3 length: 14 residues. CDR1 and CDR2 (germline): DFQATT, SNEGSKA (reference sequence). CDR3 coding DNA: TGCAGTGCTAGTCCCCCCGGGGGCACAGATACGCAGTATTTT. Translation: CSASPPGGTDTQYF.

The rearrangement links TRBV6-5 to TRBJ2-1, with 7 nucleotides matching TRBD2. CDR1 and CDR2 (germline): MNHEY, SVGAGI. Losses at the gene ends were 8 bases for V and 12 bases for J; bases not matched to a gene: 7. This CDR3 comprises 11 residues. The CDR3 loop reads CASGAGVGQFF. The CDR3 DNA reads TGTGCCAGCGGCGCGGGGGTAGGGCAGTTCTTC.

The rearrangement links TRBV10-2 to TRBJ1-1, with D unresolved. V was trimmed by 6 bases and J by 3 bases, leaving 11 bases between them. CDR3 length equals 13 residues. CDR1 is WSHSY and CDR2 is SAAADI in the germline V gene. The CDR3 DNA follows: TGCGCCAGCAGACCGACGGGGTACACTGAAGCTTTCTTT. Protein sequence: CASRPTGYTEAFF.

This clone was counted only a few times. J is TRBJ2-3 and V is TRBV7-9; 7 bases are shared with TRBD2. With V trimmed by 5 bases and J by 3 bases, 11 bases remained unmatched. CDR1 is SEHNR, CDR2 FQNEAQ, per germline (reference sequence). The CDR3 is 16 amino acids. This chain's CDR3 is CASSLRGSLATDTQYF. Written as DNA, the CDR3 is TGTGCCAGCAGCCTACGAGGGTCACTAGCGACAGATACGCAGTATTTT.

Comments on this clone: A much larger clone sits a single nucleotide away, making a read error possible. The J gene is TRBJ1-1, the V gene TRBV4-3; 9 bases align to TRBD1. The V and J ends lost 5 bases and 3 bases, in that order; junction bases with no gene match: 1. The CDR3 totals 13 residues. The germline gives CDR1 LGHNA, CDR2 YSLEER. CDR3 sequence: CASSWTGDTEAFF. CDR3 DNA: TGCGCCAGCAGCTGGACAGGGGACACTGAAGCTTTCTTT.

This clone was observed once. The chain uses TRBV27 and TRBJ2-1; 9 bases agree with TRBD1. The CDR3 is 16 amino acids. V lost 6 bases and J lost 4; bases outside the gene matches: 10. The V gene's germline CDR1 is MNHEY and CDR2 SMNVEV (reference sequence). The CDR3: CASRPIDRGSYNEQFF. The DNA for the CDR3 is TGTGCCAGCAGACCTATCGACAGGGGGTCTTACAATGAGCAGTTCTTC.

The CDR3 sequence: CASSIDRNNSPLHF. The CDR3 coding sequence is TGCGCCAGCAGCATAGACAGAAATAATTCACCCCTCCACTTT. This sequence joins TRBV5-1 and TRBJ1-6, with a weak D call TRBD1 (5 bases). The V and J ends lost 4 bases and 5 bases respectively, with 10 bases between them. This CDR3 is built from 14 residues. Germline lookup yields CDR1 SGHRS and CDR2 YFSETQ.

The chain links TRBV7-3 to TRBJ1-1; D is possibly TRBD1 (5 bases). The CDR3 extends over 14 amino acids. The ends were cut back, 2 bases at V and 5 bases at J, with 12 bases in the middle. Germline CDR1 reads SGHTA; CDR2 reads FQGTGA. The CDR3 spells CASSLQGANTEAFF. CDR3 coding DNA: TGTGCCAGCAGCTTACAAGGGGCGAATACTGAAGCTTTCTTT. The full variable domain, rest sourced from reference TRBV7-3 and TRBJ1-1, is GAGVSQTPSNKVTEKGKYVELRCDPISGHTALYWYRQSLGQGPEFLIYFQGTGAADDSGLPNDRFFAVRPEGSVSTLKIQRTERGDSAVYLCASSLQGANTEAFFGQGTRLTVV.

V and J are TRBV19 and TRBJ1-2; D call uncertain. Germline V gene lookup returns CDR1 LNHDA and CDR2 SQIVND (reference sequence). The CDR3 length is 13 residues. The ends were cut back, 3 bases at V and 4 bases at J, with 9 bases in the middle. The CDR3 reads CASSIAGTYGYTF. DNA of the CDR3: TGTGCCAGTAGTATCGCAGGAACCTATGGCTACACCTTC.

The V gene is TRBV10-2, the J gene TRBJ1-1; 8 bases line up with TRBD1. V shed 6 bases, J shed 6 bases, and the junction held 9 bases outside the gene matches. Germline-derived CDR1 and CDR2 are WSHSY and SAAADI. This CDR3 comprises 14 residues. The CDR3 sequence: CASRDSGGKAEAFF. CDR3 bases: TGCGCCAGCAGGGACTCAGGGGGCAAGGCTGAAGCTTTCTTT.

In its sample, this clone was seen a few times. The V gene is TRBV7-2, the J gene TRBJ2-1; 9 bases align to TRBD2. Trimming removed 5 bases from V and 4 bases from J; junction bases left unmatched: 9. The CDR3 runs to 16 residues. CDR1 and CDR2 from the germline V gene are SGHTA and FQGNSA. In DNA form, the CDR3 reads TGTGCCAGCAGCGGTCATAGGCTAGCGGGATACAATGAGCAGTTCTTC. Protein: CASSGHRLAGYNEQFF.

This chain links TRBV5-1 with TRBJ1-2, with D possibly being TRBD1 (6 bases). Germline CDR1 reads SGHRS; CDR2 reads YFSETQ. Trimming pared 2 bases from V and 8 bases from J, leaving 13 bases between. This CDR3 region has 13 residues. Written as DNA, the CDR3 is TGCGCCAGCAGCTTACAGGGTTCTGAAGGCTACACCTTC. It yields the protein CASSLQGSEGYTF.

The chain combines TRBV30 with TRBJ2-2; D is possibly TRBD1 (5 bases). CDR1 GTSNPN and CDR2 SVGIG come from the germline V gene (reference sequence). CDR3 size: 15 residues. V was trimmed by 0 bases and J by 3 bases, leaving 11 bases between them. CDR3 coding DNA: TGTGCCTGGAGTGTAGCCAGGGCGGACACCGGGGAGCTGTTTTTT. Its protein is CAWSVARADTGELFF.

This sequence joins TRBV10-1 and TRBJ2-5, with 10 bases lining up with TRBD1. This CDR3 has 16 amino acids. Trimming cost V 6 bases and J 3 bases; bases outside gene matches: 10. Looked up from germline, CDR1 is WNHNN and CDR2 is SYGVQD (reference sequence). The CDR3 protein is CASSPYPGQGKETQYF. The CDR3 DNA reads as TGCGCCAGCAGCCCCTATCCGGGACAGGGGAAAGAGACCCAGTACTTC.

J is TRBJ1-1 and V is TRBV6-5; 9 bases fit TRBD1. V was pared by 5 bases and J by 0 bases, with 1 base of the junction left unmatched. Per the germline V gene, CDR1 is MNHEY and CDR2 is SVGAGI. This CDR3 region has 14 residues. The CDR3 bases are TGTGCCAGCAGTACAGGGGGCATGAACACTGAAGCTTTCTTT. Protein product: CASSTGGMNTEAFF.

This clone was seen a handful of times. This chain links TRBV5-1 with TRBJ2-5; 7 nucleotides match TRBD1. After removal of 4 bases from V and 2 bases from J, the junction contained 5 bases not matched to a gene. This CDR3 contains 14 residues. Germline assignment: CDR1 SGHRS and CDR2 YFSETQ. In DNA form, the CDR3 reads TGCGCCAGCAGCCTGGGACAGAGGCAAGAGACCCAGTACTTC. It encodes CASSLGQRQETQYF.

V gene TRBV23-1 combines with J gene TRBJ2-7; D is perhaps TRBD1 (6 bases). TRBV23-1 is placed among ORFs of uncertain function. Trimming left V 2 bases short and J 2 bases short, with 13 bases between. The CDR3 totals 15 residues. Here the CDR3 reads CASSQPNRDTYEQYF. In DNA, the CDR3 is TGCGCCAGCAGTCAACCAAACCGGGACACCTACGAGCAGTACTTC.

V gene TRBV6-5 combines with J gene TRBJ2-2; 15 bases align to TRBD2. The V segment lost 4 bases and the J segment 7 bases; nucleotides outside the gene matches: 1. CDR3 size: 15 residues. The V gene's germline CDR1 is MNHEY and CDR2 SVGAGI. The CDR3 DNA follows: TGTGCCAGCAGTTGGGGACTAGCGGGAGGCGGGGAGCTGTTTTTT. Its translation is CASSWGLAGGGELFF.

V is TRBV30 and J is TRBJ2-2; D remains unclear. The germline V gene has CDR1 GTSNPN and CDR2 SVGIG (reference sequence). The V end was cut by 4 bases, the J end by 0 bases, with 12 bases between. CDR3 length equals 15 residues. The CDR3 region has the DNA TGTGCCTGGAAGACTCGGAGCGCGAACACCGGGGAGCTGTTTTTT. Its protein is CAWKTRSANTGELFF.

This chain joins TRBV29-1 and TRBJ1-4; 7 bases map to TRBD1. Germline CDR1 is SQVTM and CDR2 is ANQGSEA. Trimming at V came to 5 bases and at J to 4 bases, leaving 4 bases not matched to a gene. This CDR3 is 13 amino acids long. DNA for the CDR3: TGCAGCGTTCTGACAGGGTTTAATGAAAAACTGTTTTTT. Amino acid sequence: CSVLTGFNEKLFF. Full variable domain (remainder filled in from reference TRBV29-1 and TRBJ1-4): SAVISQKPSRDICQRGTSLTIQCQVDSQVTMMFWYRQQPGQSLTLIATANQGSEATYESGFVIDKFPISRPNLTFSTLTVSNMSPEDSSIYLCSVLTGFNEKLFFGSGTQLSVL.

The genes are TRBV7-8 and TRBJ2-1; tentatively, D is TRBD2 (6 bases). The CDR3 contains 14 residues. Looked up from germline, CDR1 is SGHVS and CDR2 is FQNEAQ. The V and J ends lost 3 bases and 2 bases respectively, with 8 bases between them. The CDR3: CASSFGGAYNEQFF. CDR3 nucleotides: TGTGCCAGCAGCTTTGGAGGGGCCTACAATGAGCAGTTCTTC.

The rearrangement links TRBV6-6 to TRBJ1-6; maybe TRBD1 (5 bases). This CDR3 has 14 amino acids. Germline values: CDR1 MNHNY, CDR2 SVGAGI (reference sequence). Trimming stripped 7 bases from V and 6 bases from J, with 13 bases between. The CDR3 sequence: CASNPQGGNSPLHF. The CDR3, as DNA: TGTGCCAGCAATCCCCAGGGCGGTAATTCACCCCTCCACTTT.

The chain is built from TRBV24-1 and TRBJ1-2; perhaps TRBD1 as D (6 bases). The CDR3 totals 13 residues. V gave up 5 bases and J gave up 8 bases, with 14 bases separating them. Germline V gene data show CDR1 as KGHDR and CDR2 as SFDVKD. DNA of the CDR3: TGTGCCACCAGTGTTGCAGGGGATGGGGGCTACACCTTC. Protein: CATSVAGDGGYTF.